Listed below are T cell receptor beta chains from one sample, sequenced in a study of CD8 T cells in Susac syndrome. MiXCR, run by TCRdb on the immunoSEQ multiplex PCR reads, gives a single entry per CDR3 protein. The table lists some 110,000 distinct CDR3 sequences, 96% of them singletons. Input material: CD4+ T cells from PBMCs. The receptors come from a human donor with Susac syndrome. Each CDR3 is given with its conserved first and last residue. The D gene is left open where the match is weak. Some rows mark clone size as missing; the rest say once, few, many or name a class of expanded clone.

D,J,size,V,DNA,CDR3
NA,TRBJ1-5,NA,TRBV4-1,TGCGCCAGCAGCCAAGCGGCTAGGGGTTGGGGCAATCAGCCCCAGCATTTT,CASSQAARGWGNQPQHF
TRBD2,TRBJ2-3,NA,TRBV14,TGTGCCAGCAGCGTTAGCGGGAGCCCAGATACGCAGTATTTT,CASSVSGSPDTQYF
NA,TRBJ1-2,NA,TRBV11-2,TGTGCCAGCAGCCAGACGGGAGGCGGTGGCTACACCTTC,CASSQTGGGGYTF
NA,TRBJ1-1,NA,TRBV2,TGTGCCAGCAGTGAACAGAGTGAAGCTTTCTTT,CASSEQSEAFF
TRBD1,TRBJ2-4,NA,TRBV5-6,TGTGCCAGCAGCTCGGTAACAGGGGGTAGAAACATTCAGTACTTC,CASSSVTGGRNIQYF
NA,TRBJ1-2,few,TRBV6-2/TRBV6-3,TGTGCCAGCAGCCGTCCGCTCGCCAACTATGGCTACACCTTC,CASSRPLANYGYTF
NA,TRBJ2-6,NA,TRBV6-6,TGTGCCAGCAGTTACGGTGCAGGGACCGGGGCCAACGTCCTGACTTTC,CASSYGAGTGANVLTF
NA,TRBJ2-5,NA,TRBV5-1,TGCGCCAGCAGCTTTTACAGCTACCAAGAGACCCAGTACTTC,CASSFYSYQETQYF
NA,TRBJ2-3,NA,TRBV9,TGTGCCAGCAGCGTTACGGCTCAGAGCACAGATACGCAGTATTTT,CASSVTAQSTDTQYF
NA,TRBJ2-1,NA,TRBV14,TGTGCCAGCAGCAAAGTGTACAATGAGCAGTTCTTC,CASSKVYNEQFF
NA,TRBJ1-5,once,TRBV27,TGTGCCAGCAGTTTAAGGCAGAACAATCAGCCCCAGCATTTT,CASSLRQNNQPQHF
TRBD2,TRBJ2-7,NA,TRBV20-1,TGCAGTGCTAGAGATCCAGCGGGACGGGACGAGCAGTACTTC,CSARDPAGRDEQYF
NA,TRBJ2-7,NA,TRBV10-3,TGTGCCATCACAGGACTCACGGACTCCTACGAGCAGTACTTC,CAITGLTDSYEQYF
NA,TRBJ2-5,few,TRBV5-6,TGTGCCAGCAGCTTGGACAGTGGAGAGACCCAGTACTTC,CASSLDSGETQYF
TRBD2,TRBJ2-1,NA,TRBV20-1,TGCAGTGCTAGTTATAGCGGGAGGGGTGTGCCCTACAATGAGCAGTTCTTC,CSASYSGRGVPYNEQFF
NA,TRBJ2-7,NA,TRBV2,TGTGCCAGCAGTGAACAGGGCTCCGGCTACGAGCAGTACTTC,CASSEQGSGYEQYF
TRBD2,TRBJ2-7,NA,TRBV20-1,TGCAGTGCTAGAGATACTAGCGGGGGCCCCTACGAGCAGTACTTC,CSARDTSGGPYEQYF
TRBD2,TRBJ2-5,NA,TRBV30,TGTGCCTGGAGTTCCTCGAGGGGGACTAGCGGGAGAACGGAAGAGACCCAGTACTTC,CAWSSSRGTSGRTEETQYF
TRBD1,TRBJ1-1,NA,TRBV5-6,TGTGCCAGCAGCTTGACTTCAGGGGGCTTCCAGCGGGCTTTCTTT,CASSLTSGGFQRAFF
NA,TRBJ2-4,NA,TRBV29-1,TGCAGCGTTAGGGACATTATAGCCAAAAACATTCAGTACTTC,CSVRDIIAKNIQYF
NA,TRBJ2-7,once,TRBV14,TGTGCCAGCAGCCAAGGGCTGGCAGCATACTACGAGCAGTACTTC,CASSQGLAAYYEQYF
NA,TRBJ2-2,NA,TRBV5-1,TGCGCCAGCAGCTTCGGCGACTACCGGAACACCGGGGAGCTGTTTTTT,CASSFGDYRNTGELFF
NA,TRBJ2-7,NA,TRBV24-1,TGTGCCACCAGTGACCTGGGGGAACTCCGGGAATCCTACGAGCAGTACTTC,CATSDLGELRESYEQYF
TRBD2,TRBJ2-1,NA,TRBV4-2,TGTGCCAGCACCCGAGCGGGAGGGCCGGACAATGAGCAGTTCTTC,CASTRAGGPDNEQFF
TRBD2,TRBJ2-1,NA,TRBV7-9,TGTGCCAGCGTCATAGCGGGGGCCTCCTACAATGAGCAGTTCTTC,CASVIAGASYNEQFF
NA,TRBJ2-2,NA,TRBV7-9,TGTGCCAGCAGCTTAGGACAGACGAACACCGGGGAGCTGTTTTTT,CASSLGQTNTGELFF
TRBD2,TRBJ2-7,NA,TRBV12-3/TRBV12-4,TGTGCCAGCAGTACACTAGCGGGTACCTACGAGCAGTACTTC,CASSTLAGTYEQYF
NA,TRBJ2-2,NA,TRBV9,TGTGCCAGCAGCCCCCAGGGGATCGCCGGGGAGCTGTTTTTT,CASSPQGIAGELFF
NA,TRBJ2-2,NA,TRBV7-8,TGTGCCAGCACAAACACCGGGGAGCTGTTTTTT,CASTNTGELFF
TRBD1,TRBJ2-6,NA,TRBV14,TGTGCCAGCAGCGATGGACAGGGAAAGTCTGGGGCCAACGTCCTGACTTTC,CASSDGQGKSGANVLTF
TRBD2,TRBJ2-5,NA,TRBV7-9,TGTGCCAGCAGCTTAAGGACTAGCGGGTACCAAGAGACCCAGTACTTC,CASSLRTSGYQETQYF
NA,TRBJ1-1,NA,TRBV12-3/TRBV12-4,TGTGCCAGCAGTTCCCTGGACAGCCGGACTGAAGCTTTCTTT,CASSSLDSRTEAFF
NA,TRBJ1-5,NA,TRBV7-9,TGTGCCAGCAGCTTAGCGACTATGGGGCAGCCCCAGCATTTT,CASSLATMGQPQHF
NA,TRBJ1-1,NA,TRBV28,TGTGCCAGCAGTATCCCAGGGTTACCTGAAGCTTTCTTT,CASSIPGLPEAFF
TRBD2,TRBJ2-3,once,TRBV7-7,TGTGCTAGCAGCACCGGGACTAGCGCAGATACGCAGTATTTT,CASSTGTSADTQYF
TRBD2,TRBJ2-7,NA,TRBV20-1,TGCAGGGGAAGGCGGGAGGTAAACGAGCAGTACTTC,CRGRREVNEQYF
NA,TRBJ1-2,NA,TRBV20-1,TGCAGTCTGAGGGGAACCCCAGGCTACACCTTC,CSLRGTPGYTF
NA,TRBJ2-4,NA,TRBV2,TGTGCCAGCAGTGTCGTGGGGGTGGCCAAAAACATTCAGTACTTC,CASSVVGVAKNIQYF
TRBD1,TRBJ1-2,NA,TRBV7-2,TGTGCCAGCAGCTTGGACAGGGGCTCTACTAACTATGGCTACACCTTC,CASSLDRGSTNYGYTF
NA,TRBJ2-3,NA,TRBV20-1,TGCAGTGCTCGGGCCCTAGCGACAGATACGCAGTATTTT,CSARALATDTQYF
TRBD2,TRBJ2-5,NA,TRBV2,TGTGCCAGCAGTGACTCGGGACTAGCGGGAGGTGGTGAGACCCAGTACTTC,CASSDSGLAGGGETQYF
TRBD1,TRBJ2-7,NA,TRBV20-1,TGCAGTGCTCCTTCCCGACAGGGGGGCTACGAGCAGTACTTC,CSAPSRQGGYEQYF
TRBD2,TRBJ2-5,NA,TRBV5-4,TGTGCCAGCAGCCCCAGTACTAGCGGCCAAGAGACCCAGTACTTC,CASSPSTSGQETQYF
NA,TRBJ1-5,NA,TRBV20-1,TGCAGTGCTGCCGGGACATCGGCAGTATATAGCAATCAGCCCCAGCATTTT,CSAAGTSAVYSNQPQHF
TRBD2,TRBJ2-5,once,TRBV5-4,TGTGCCAGCAGCTACAGGACTAGCGGGACGGAGACCCAGTACTTC,CASSYRTSGTETQYF